This is a list of T cell receptor beta chains from one sample in a study of cytomegalovirus exposure and HLA in healthy donors. Sequencing was performed with immunoSEQ multiplex PCR; in TCRdb, only in-frame clones are kept and a portion is missing. Its table lists 96,000 or so clones. Sequenced sample: PBMCs. The source of these receptors is a woman aged 30 to 39 in good health and CMV-seronegative. Both conserved end residues are part of each CDR3. A D gene is named only where the DNA matches it firmly. Only part of the rows carry a size: once, few, many, or a class if the clone is expanded.

TRBV4-2	TRBD1	medium-sized	TRBJ1-4	CASSQALQDRGGEKLFF	TGTGCCAGCAGCCAAGCCCTCCAGGACAGGGGGGGAGAAAAACTGTTTTTT
TRBV5-1	NA	NA	TRBJ2-5	CASWGEQETQYF	TGCGCCAGCTGGGGGGAGCAAGAGACCCAGTACTTC
TRBV7-2	NA	NA	TRBJ2-3	CASSFVSGTDTQYF	TGTGCCAGCAGCTTCGTGTCGGGTACAGATACGCAGTATTTT
TRBV7-2	TRBD1	NA	TRBJ1-6	CASSVTGASPLHF	TGTGCCAGCAGCGTAACAGGGGCTTCACCCCTCCACTTT
TRBV4-1	NA	NA	TRBJ1-1	CASSPSNTEAFF	TGCGCCAGCAGCCCCTCGAACACTGAAGCTTTCTTT
TRBV6-1	TRBD2	NA	TRBJ2-7	CASSGLAGPYEQYF	TGTGCCAGCAGTGGGCTAGCGGGACCCTACGAGCAGTACTTC
TRBV9	NA	NA	TRBJ2-1	CASSANPVPPNEQFF	TGTGCCAGCAGCGCGAACCCGGTACCCCCCAATGAGCAGTTCTTC
TRBV7-9	TRBD2	NA	TRBJ2-7	CASSFPPSGSARGYEQYF	TGTGCCAGCAGCTTCCCCCCTAGCGGGAGTGCTAGAGGCTACGAGCAGTACTTC
TRBV6-5	TRBD1	NA	TRBJ1-1	CASSYLQGARNTEAFF	TGTGCCAGCAGTTACTTACAGGGGGCTAGGAACACTGAAGCTTTCTTT
TRBV12-5	TRBD1	NA	TRBJ1-3	CASGYPGQDWSSGNTIYF	TGTGCTAGTGGTTACCCCGGACAGGACTGGAGCTCTGGAAACACCATATATTTT
TRBV10-1	NA	NA	TRBJ1-5	CASSFGTDQPQHF	TGCGCCAGCAGTTTTGGGACTGATCAGCCCCAGCATTTT
TRBV2	NA	NA	TRBJ2-7	CASTGSPEDYEQYF	TGTGCCAGCACCGGCTCGCCGGAGGACTACGAGCAGTACTTC
TRBV4-1	TRBD1	NA	TRBJ1-5	CASSHADRGNQPQHF	TGCGCCAGCAGCCATGCGGACAGGGGAAATCAGCCCCAGCATTTT
TRBV10-3	NA	NA	TRBJ2-5	CAITPNGSETQYF	TGTGCCATCACCCCTAACGGGTCAGAGACCCAGTACTTC
TRBV6-1	TRBD1	NA	TRBJ2-3	CASSEAIGQGWTDTQYF	TGTGCCAGCAGTGAAGCGATAGGACAGGGGTGGACAGATACGCAGTATTTT
TRBV9	TRBD2	NA	TRBJ2-1	CASSPLAGGPFNEQFF	TGTGCCAGCAGCCCCCTGGCGGGAGGGCCTTTCAATGAGCAGTTCTTC
TRBV27	TRBD1	NA	TRBJ1-1	CASSFSRQGVTEAFF	TGTGCCAGCAGTTTCTCCAGACAGGGGGTCACTGAAGCTTTCTTT
TRBV4-1	NA	NA	TRBJ1-3	CASSQGRQAGGNTIYF	TGCGCCAGCAGCCAAGGGAGACAGGCAGGGGGAAACACCATATATTTT
TRBV30	NA	NA	TRBJ2-7	CAWSGQPSYEQYF	TGTGCCTGGAGCGGACAGCCCTCCTACGAGCAGTACTTC
TRBV27	NA	NA	TRBJ2-2	CASSSRLVPGELFF	TGTGCCAGCAGTTCACGACTAGTCCCCGGGGAGCTGTTTTTT
TRBV7-6	NA	NA	TRBJ1-3	CASSASGSSSGNTIYF	TGTGCCAGCAGCGCCTCAGGGTCGAGCTCTGGAAACACCATATATTTT
TRBV27	NA	NA	TRBJ2-1	CASSLGGALGYNEQFF	TGTGCCAGCAGTCTCGGAGGGGCGTTAGGTTACAATGAGCAGTTCTTC
TRBV6-1	NA	NA	TRBJ2-3	CASRKQGSDTQYF	TGTGCCAGCAGAAAACAGGGATCAGATACGCAGTATTTT
TRBV29-1	TRBD2	NA	TRBJ2-1	CSVDASGSYNEQFF	TGCAGCGTTGACGCTAGCGGGAGTTACAATGAGCAGTTCTTC
TRBV30	TRBD1	NA	TRBJ1-1	CAWIGTALAEAFF	TGTGCCTGGATTGGGACAGCCCTCGCTGAAGCTTTCTTT
TRBV21-1	NA	NA	TRBJ1-2	CASTLEVDKHPSSNYGYTF	TGTGCCAGCACCTTAGAGGTGGATAAACATCCTTCCTCTAACTATGGCTACACCTTC
TRBV28	NA	NA	TRBJ2-5	CASSLTYLSFQETQYF	TGTGCCAGCAGTCTCACCTACCTGAGTTTCCAAGAGACCCAGTACTTC
TRBV28	TRBD1	NA	TRBJ1-1	CASSLMQGAGNAEAFF	TGTGCCAGCAGTTTAATGCAGGGGGCGGGTAACGCTGAAGCTTTCTTT
TRBV5-1	TRBD1	NA	TRBJ1-1	CASSSGQPNTEAFF	TGCGCCAGCAGCTCGGGACAGCCGAACACTGAAGCTTTCTTT
TRBV4-1	NA	NA	TRBJ1-2	CASSQEEGRPYGYTF	TGCGCCAGCAGCCAAGAGGAGGGCAGGCCTTATGGCTACACCTTC
TRBV5-5	NA	NA	TRBJ1-1	CASSLVRGRTEAFF	TGTGCCAGCAGCTTGGTTCGGGGGAGGACTGAAGCTTTCTTT
TRBV7-2	TRBD1	NA	TRBJ1-1	CASSLTGDTEAFF	TGTGCCAGCAGCCTCACAGGGGACACTGAAGCTTTCTTT
TRBV28	TRBD1	NA	TRBJ2-1	CASTATGSVDNEQFF	TGTGCCAGCACCGCGACAGGGTCCGTCGACAATGAGCAGTTCTTC
TRBV9	NA	NA	TRBJ2-1	CASSVLGDLEAGHYNEQFF	TGTGCCAGCAGCGTCCTAGGAGACCTAGAGGCCGGACACTACAATGAGCAGTTCTTC
TRBV5-4	NA	NA	TRBJ1-1	CASSLVGRGNTEAFF	TGTGCCAGCAGCTTGGTGGGCAGGGGGAACACTGAAGCTTTCTTT
TRBV2	TRBD2	NA	TRBJ2-1	CASSDLPGLAGVSYNEQFF	TGTGCCAGCAGTGACCTCCCTGGACTAGCGGGGGTCTCCTACAATGAGCAGTTCTTC
TRBV10-3	TRBD2	NA	TRBJ2-1	CAISFQLAGAPGGNEQFF	TGTGCCATCAGCTTTCAACTAGCGGGGGCCCCCGGCGGAAATGAGCAGTTCTTC
TRBV18	NA	NA	TRBJ1-2	CASSPETDYGYTF	TGTGCCAGCTCACCAGAGACAGACTATGGCTACACCTTC
TRBV28	NA	NA	TRBJ1-5	CASSLLGAQPQHF	TGTGCCAGCAGTTTATTAGGGGCCCAGCCCCAGCATTTT
TRBV7-9	TRBD1	NA	TRBJ2-7	CASSFGTEPYEQYF	TGTGCCAGCAGCTTCGGGACAGAGCCCTACGAGCAGTACTTC
TRBV30	NA	NA	TRBJ1-1	CAWRSTVDGEAFF	TGTGCCTGGAGGTCAACAGTGGATGGTGAAGCTTTCTTT
TRBV27	TRBD1	NA	TRBJ1-2	CASSLSLGQPYGYTF	TGTGCCAGCAGTTTATCCCTGGGACAGCCCTATGGCTACACCTTC